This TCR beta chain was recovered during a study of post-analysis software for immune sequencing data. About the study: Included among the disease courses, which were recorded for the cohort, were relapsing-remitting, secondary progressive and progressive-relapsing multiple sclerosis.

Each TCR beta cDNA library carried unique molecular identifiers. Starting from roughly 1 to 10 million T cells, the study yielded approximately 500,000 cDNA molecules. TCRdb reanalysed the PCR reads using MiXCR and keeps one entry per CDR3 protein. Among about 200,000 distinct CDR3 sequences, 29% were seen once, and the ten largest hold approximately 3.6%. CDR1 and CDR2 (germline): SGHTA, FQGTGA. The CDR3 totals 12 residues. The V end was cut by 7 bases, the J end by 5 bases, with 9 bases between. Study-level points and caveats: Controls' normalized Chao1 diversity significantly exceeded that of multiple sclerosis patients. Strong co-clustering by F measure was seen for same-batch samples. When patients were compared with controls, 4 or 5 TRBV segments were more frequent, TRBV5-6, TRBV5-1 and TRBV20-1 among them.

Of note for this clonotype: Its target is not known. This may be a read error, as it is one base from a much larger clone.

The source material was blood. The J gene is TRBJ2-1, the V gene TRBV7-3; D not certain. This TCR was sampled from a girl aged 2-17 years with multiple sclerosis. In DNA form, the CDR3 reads TGTGCCAGCAACTCAAGCAACAATGAGCAGTTCTTC. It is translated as CASNSSNNEQFF.